These 29 T cell receptor beta chains originate from one sample sequenced in a study of chemoradiotherapy in HPV16-positive cancers. Sequenced by immunoSEQ multiplex PCR; TCRdb stores in-frame clones only, minus some. The sample holds approximately 8,800 clones; around 70% are singletons and the top ten take around 10%. Sample acquisition took place from a patient who underwent chemoradiotherapy. All receptors derive from a human donor with HPV-associated anogenital cancer.

V and J are TRBV6-5 and TRBJ2-5, with 10 bases lining up with TRBD2. Germline-derived CDR1 and CDR2 are MNHEY and SVGAGI. V was pared by 7 bases and J by 4 bases, with 9 bases of the junction left unmatched. The CDR3 is made up of 15 amino acids. The CDR3 DNA follows: TGTGCCAGCAAGAGGTCTAGCGGGGGCGGAGAGACCCAGTACTTC. This encodes CASKRSSGGGETQYF.

The table lists this clone with a count of one. This chain connects TRBV7-2 to TRBJ2-3, with TRBD1 matching over 8 bases. V lost 5 bases to trimming and J lost 4 bases; unmatched junction nucleotides: 14. The CDR3 length is 17 residues. CDR1 SGHTA and CDR2 FQGNSA come from the germline V gene. The CDR3 is CASSLAQGANWADTQYF. The DNA for the CDR3 is TGTGCCAGCAGCCTCGCCCAGGGGGCGAATTGGGCAGATACGCAGTATTTT.

The V and J genes are TRBV13 and TRBJ2-1, with D hard to call. Deletions cut 4 bases from V and 2 bases from J, with 15 bases between. The CDR3 length is 16 residues. CDR1 is PRHDT, CDR2 FYEKMQ, per germline (reference sequence). The CDR3 protein is CASSSGPRWPYNEQFF. The CDR3 DNA follows: TGTGCCAGCAGCTCAGGACCCCGTTGGCCCTACAATGAGCAGTTCTTC.

The chain carries TRBV2 and TRBJ2-2; D is unresolved. CDR1 is SNHLY and CDR2 is FYNNEI in the germline V gene. The ends were cut back, 8 bases at V and 2 bases at J, with 12 bases in the middle. The CDR3 has 14 residues. For the CDR3, the DNA is TGTGCCAGCTGGGCAGATTTAAACACCGGGGAGCTGTTTTTT. It translates to CASWADLNTGELFF.

The chain couples TRBV11-2 to TRBJ2-7; 12 bases line up with TRBD1. With V trimmed by 2 bases and J by 4 bases, 6 bases remained unmatched. Germline V CDR1 and CDR2: SGHAT, FQNNGV. CDR3 length: 16 amino acids. The CDR3 spells CASSLMGTGGLYEQYF. Written as DNA, the CDR3 is TGTGCCAGCAGCTTAATGGGGACAGGGGGCCTATACGAGCAGTACTTC.

V and J are TRBV30 and TRBJ2-3; D remains ambiguous. V lost 3 bases, J lost 6 bases, and 7 bases lay in between. This CDR3 region has 11 residues. From germline, CDR1 is GTSNPN and CDR2 SVGIG (reference sequence). The CDR3 loop reads CAWRVWDTQYF. The CDR3 nucleotides are TGTGCCTGGAGGGTTTGGGATACGCAGTATTTT.

The chain recombines TRBV7-2 with TRBJ1-4; D uncertain. V lost 1 base and J lost 8, with 8 bases in between. Germline-derived CDR1 and CDR2 are SGHTA and FQGNSA. This CDR3 region has 13 residues. This chain's CDR3 is CASSLVGGEKLFF. The DNA of the CDR3 is TGTGCCAGCAGCTTAGTGGGTGGGGAAAAACTGTTTTTT.

The chain links TRBV28 to TRBJ2-5; D is uncertain. Trimming cost V 5 bases and J 3 bases, with 22 bases left between them. Per the germline V gene, CDR1 is MDHEN and CDR2 is SYDVKM. The CDR3 length is 17 residues. Here the CDR3 DNA reads TGTGCCAGCAGTCCCCTTTGGGCGGATCCGTTGGAAGAGACCCAGTACTTC. Translated, it gives CASSPLWADPLEETQYF.

This clone was observed a few times. The CDR3 DNA reads as TGCGCCAGCAGCGCGACAGGTATGAACACTGAAGCTTTCTTT. It encodes CASSATGMNTEAFF. This chain joins TRBV5-1 and TRBJ1-1, with D maybe TRBD1 (6 bases). CDR3 length equals 14 residues. Germline CDR1 reads SGHRS; CDR2 reads YFSETQ. V was clipped by 4 bases and J by 0 bases, with 10 bases between them.

This clone was counted a few times. This rearrangement joins TRBV7-9 to TRBJ2-7; D may be TRBD2 (7 bases). Germline loops: CDR1 SEHNR, CDR2 FQNEAQ (reference sequence). The ends were cut back, 5 bases at V and 5 bases at J, with 19 bases in the middle. CDR3 length: 15 residues. Written as DNA, the CDR3 is TGTGCCAGCAGCCCAGAGGGGGGGCGGAAACACGAGCAGTACTTC. Amino acid sequence: CASSPEGGRKHEQYF.

The chain combines TRBV2 with TRBJ1-5, with 7 bases matching TRBD1. The CDR3 covers 15 residues. With 7 bases clipped from V and 2 bases from J, the junction kept 8 bases outside the gene matches. The germline V gene encodes CDR1 SNHLY and CDR2 FYNNEI. CDR3: CASKNNRGGNQPQHF. As DNA, the CDR3 is TGTGCCAGCAAGAATAACAGGGGCGGCAATCAGCCCCAGCATTTT.

This clone was seen just once. The chain has TRBV5-4 and TRBJ2-3; the D gene is possibly TRBD1 (6 bases). The V end lost 1 base, the J end lost 2 bases, and 14 bases lay between the germline ends. This CDR3 contains 16 residues. Germline CDR1 is SGHNT and CDR2 is YYREEE (reference sequence). CDR3: CASSLPSRGDTDTQYF. The CDR3 nucleotides read TGTGCCAGCAGCTTGCCATCCAGGGGCGACACAGATACGCAGTATTTT.

The chain recombines TRBV6-5 with TRBJ2-2, with 12 bases identical to TRBD1. Germline loops: CDR1 MNHEY, CDR2 SVGAGI. The CDR3 is 15 amino acids. After removal of 2 bases from V and 15 bases from J, the junction contained 10 bases not matched to a gene. The CDR3 protein is CASSYPPGTGGMMFF. The DNA of the CDR3 is TGTGCCAGCAGTTACCCACCCGGGACAGGGGGCATGATGTTTTTT.

The chain carries TRBV10-3 and TRBJ2-7; D perhaps matches TRBD1 (6 bases). There are 17 residues in the CDR3. V lost 2 bases and J 2 bases, leaving 19 bases between the germline ends. Looked up from germline, CDR1 is ENHRY and CDR2 is SYGVKD. The CDR3 region is CAISETAGARNTYEQYF. CDR3 coding DNA: TGTGCCATCAGTGAGACCGCAGGGGCTAGGAATACCTACGAGCAGTACTTC.

This chain connects TRBV10-2 to TRBJ1-1; unclear D gene. In germline, CDR1 is WSHSY, CDR2 SAAADI. The CDR3 length is 15 residues. V gave up 3 bases and J gave up 4 bases, with 15 bases separating them. The CDR3 nucleotides are TGCGCCAGCAGTGAATGGCTCCTAGGAGGCACTGAAGCTTTCTTT. Its protein is CASSEWLLGGTEAFF.

The chain uses TRBV2 and TRBJ2-6, with 7 bases lining up with TRBD1. Looked up from germline, CDR1 is SNHLY and CDR2 is FYNNEI. The ends lost 7 bases at V and 0 bases at J; junction bases unmatched: 6. The CDR3 has 16 amino acids. This CDR3 reads CASKTGLSSGANVLTF. The CDR3 nucleotides are TGTGCCAGCAAGACAGGGTTGAGCTCTGGGGCCAACGTCCTGACTTTC. The full variable domain, completed using reference TRBV2 and TRBJ2-6, is EPEVTQTPSHQVTQMGQEVILRCVPISNHLYFYWYRQILGQKVEFLVSFYNNEISEKSEIFDDQFSVERPDGSNFTLKIRSTKLEDSAMYFCASKTGLSSGANVLTFGAGSRLTVL.

With respect to this clone: Its ends do not fully match the called genes, so a read error is possible. The chain joins TRBV7-9 to TRBJ1-6, with D unclear. The CDR3 spans 11 residues. Germline CDR1 is SEHNR and CDR2 is FQNEAQ (reference sequence). The CDR3 DNA reads TGTGCCAGCAGCTCTGTCTCACACCTCCACTTT. Residues: CASSSVSHLHF.

In DNA form, the CDR3 reads TGTGCCTGGAGTGTAAGAGCCAGGGGGTCGACCGCTTTCTTT. Translating it yields CAWSVRARGSTAFF. The V and J genes are TRBV30 and TRBJ1-1; 7 nucleotides agree with TRBD1. Germline V gene lookup returns CDR1 GTSNPN and CDR2 SVGIG (reference sequence). The J segment lost 11 bases and the V segment lost 0 bases, leaving 12 bases of the junction unmatched. The CDR3 extends over 14 amino acids.

The CDR3 is CASSAGGVNTEAFF. CDR3 DNA: TGTGCCAGCAGTGCAGGAGGAGTGAACACTGAAGCTTTCTTT. V gene TRBV6-4 combines with J gene TRBJ1-1; no clear D gene. Per the germline V gene, CDR1 is MRHNA and CDR2 is SNTAGT. V gave up 4 bases and J gave up 0 bases, with 9 bases separating them. There are 14 residues in the CDR3.

The chain has TRBV28 and TRBJ2-7; D is perhaps TRBD2 (5 bases). Trimming pared 7 bases from V and 3 bases from J, leaving 19 bases between. Germline V gives CDR1 MDHEN, CDR2 SYDVKM. The CDR3 runs 15 residues. In DNA, the CDR3 is TGTGCCAGCAACCCTTCCTCCCCGGGAAACTACGAGCAGTACTTC. Translating gives CASNPSSPGNYEQYF.

V is TRBV6-1 and J is TRBJ1-2, with unresolved D. Trimming pared 0 bases from V and 7 bases from J, leaving 6 bases between. Germline V lookup: CDR1 MNHNS, CDR2 SASEGT. The CDR3 length is 12 residues. CDR3 protein: CASSEAVSGYTF. The CDR3 DNA is TGTGCCAGCAGTGAAGCGGTCTCTGGCTACACCTTC.

As for this clone: A junction boundary mismatches the germline segment, possibly from a read error. CDR3 in amino acids: CTGGTATDTQYF. The CDR3 DNA reads as TGCACGGGGGGGACAGCAACAGATACGCAGTATTTT. The V gene is TRBV7-9, the J gene TRBJ2-3; TRBD2 is a possible D gene (8 bases). The CDR3 is 12 residues long. From germline, CDR1 is SEHNR and CDR2 FQNEAQ (reference sequence).

The V and J genes are TRBV10-3 and TRBJ2-7; D gene unclear. Trimming left V 0 bases short and J 2 bases short, with 11 bases between. Germline CDR1 is ENHRY and CDR2 is SYGVKD. The CDR3 is 15 residues long. CDR3: CAISESVFATYEQYF. CDR3 coding DNA: TGTGCCATCAGTGAGTCAGTGTTTGCAACCTACGAGCAGTACTTC.

The chain links TRBV30 to TRBJ1-5, with 9 bases lining up with TRBD1. The CDR3 loop spans 15 amino acids. V shed 0 bases and J 6 bases; nucleotides not matched to a gene: 6. CDR1 and CDR2 (germline): GTSNPN, SVGIG (reference sequence). The CDR3 spells CAWSVGTGYGQPQHF. DNA of the CDR3: TGTGCCTGGAGTGTAGGGACAGGGTACGGTCAGCCCCAGCATTTT.

This sequence joins TRBV7-2 and TRBJ2-7; D is unclear. The CDR3 length is 13 residues. The germline V gene has CDR1 SGHTA and CDR2 FQGNSA. Trimming removed 5 bases from V and 6 bases from J, with 14 bases in between. The CDR3 spells CASSLNLGGEQYF. Written as DNA, the CDR3 is TGTGCCAGCAGCCTAAATTTAGGTGGCGAGCAGTACTTC.

This clone was seen a single time. The rearrangement uses TRBV7-8 and TRBJ2-7; the D is unclear. The germline gives CDR1 SGHVS, CDR2 FQNEAQ. V lost 5 bases to trimming and J lost 3 bases, with 11 bases between them. The CDR3 extends over 13 amino acids. CDR3 in DNA: TGTGCCAGCAGCACGGACGGATACTACGAGCAGTACTTC. It encodes CASSTDGYYEQYF.

The chain employs TRBV13 and TRBJ1-3; no firm D call. V was clipped by 5 bases and J by 0 bases, with 11 bases between them. The CDR3 loop spans 15 amino acids. CDR1 and CDR2 from the germline V gene are PRHDT and FYEKMQ (reference sequence). The CDR3 sequence is CASSTLRGSGNTIYF. The CDR3 nucleotides are TGTGCCAGCAGCACCCTCCGTGGCTCTGGAAACACCATATATTTT.

V usage is TRBV7-9 and J usage is TRBJ1-5, with a tentative D call TRBD1 (6 bases). The CDR3 sequence is 15 residues long. Germline values: CDR1 SEHNR, CDR2 FQNEAQ (reference sequence). Trimming left V 5 bases short and J 4 bases short, with 15 bases between. The CDR3 region has the DNA TGTGCCAGCAGCGAAGCAGGGGACCCGAATCAGCCCCAGCATTTT. Its translation: CASSEAGDPNQPQHF.

V is TRBV25-1 and J is TRBJ2-7; D gene unclear. Germline V CDR1 and CDR2: MGHDK, SYGVNS. CDR3 length equals 13 residues. V lost 5 bases and J lost 1, with 9 bases in between. CDR3 region: CASSSTSSYEQYF. CDR3 nucleotide sequence: TGTGCCAGCAGTTCTACGAGTTCCTACGAGCAGTACTTC.